This TCR beta chain comes out of a study of blood T cell repertoires in COVID-19. Study-wide background: The samples span acute and convalescent COVID-19 from the United States, Italy and Spain. In each case, the material was cDNA or gDNA derived from T cells, B-cell-depleted T cells, or PBMCs.

A single count supports this clone. CDR3 length: 16 residues. Germline values: CDR1 LNHDA, CDR2 SQIVND (reference sequence). V lost 10 bases to trimming and J lost 0 bases, with 18 bases between them. The authors' processing: Reference gene primer amplification yielded estimated nucleated cell counts. Using immunoSEQ multiplex PCR, the repertoire was profiled, and TCRdb retains in-frame clones only, with some absent. Clonal size and the V and J genes are those of that table, whereas D and trimming came from the DNA. This sample has under 400,000 clones; 70% to 90% occur once, and the top ten carry around 1.9%.

The J gene is TRBJ1-4, the V gene TRBV19; tentative D call: TRBD1 (5 bases). The source of this sequence is a man in his forties in a cohort exposed to, infected with or recovered from COVID-19 (not recorded which). Sequencing input: PBMCs or T cells enriched from blood (not recorded which). The DNA of the CDR3 is TGTGCCACCCAACGGGGACTTAAAGCAACTAATGAAAAACTGTTTTTT. Translating gives CATQRGLKATNEKLFF.